The 21 T cell receptor beta chains presented below share a single source sample, sequenced in a study of T-cell memory formation after mild COVID-19. One entry per CDR3 protein results from TCRdb running MiXCR on the 5' RACE reads. The sample yields 270,000 or so distinct CDR3 sequences, about a sixth seen once. Sequenced sample: PBMCs or a T cell subset sorted from them (not recorded which). All receptors come from a man aged 18 to 30 who had mild COVID-19 (a few samples of this study predate the infection). Cell type and time point are not known.

The gene calls are TRBV6-6 and TRBJ2-3; TRBD2 is a possible D gene (6 bases). This CDR3 comprises 14 residues. The germline V gene has CDR1 MNHNY and CDR2 SVGAGI (reference sequence). The ends were cut back, 4 bases at V and 4 bases at J, with 12 bases in the middle. The CDR3 spells CASSSGGGADTQYF. As DNA, the CDR3 is TGTGCCAGCAGTTCCGGGGGTGGCGCAGATACGCAGTATTTT.

Only a few counts were recorded for this clonotype. The gene calls are TRBV12-3 or TRBV12-4 and TRBJ2-3; no firm D call. The ends were cut back, 3 bases at V and 2 bases at J, with 9 bases in the middle. There are 14 residues in the CDR3. The CDR3 DNA follows: TGTGCCAGCAGTTTTAACGACCCCACAGATACGCAGTATTTT. It specifies CASSFNDPTDTQYF.

The chain employs TRBV12-3 or TRBV12-4 and TRBJ2-2, with D perhaps TRBD1 or TRBD2 (5 bases each). CDR3 length: 12 residues. Trimming pared 5 bases from V and 9 bases from J, leaving 10 bases between. The CDR3 sequence: CASSHGARELFF. CDR3 bases: TGTGCCAGCAGTCACGGGGCGAGGGAGCTGTTTTTT.

This clonotype was found a few times. The chain joins TRBV2 to TRBJ1-1; D is unclear. V gave up 2 bases and J gave up 11 bases, with 12 bases separating them. The germline gives CDR1 SNHLY, CDR2 FYNNEI. This CDR3 comprises 12 residues. CDR3 amino acids: CASSEPDRSAFF. The CDR3, as DNA: TGTGCCAGCAGTGAACCTGATCGATCGGCTTTCTTT.

The V gene is TRBV7-9, the J gene TRBJ2-7; tentative D call: TRBD1 (5 bases). V was cut by 0 bases and J by 3 bases, with 9 bases left in between. Germline V gives CDR1 SEHNR, CDR2 FQNEAQ (reference sequence). CDR3 length equals 14 residues. The CDR3 region is CASSLARVDYEQYV. CDR3 nucleotides: TGTGCCAGCAGCTTAGCCAGGGTGGACTACGAGCAGTACGTC.

This clonotype was detected only a few times. The chain employs TRBV5-6 and TRBJ2-1, with D unresolved. Germline values: CDR1 SGHDT, CDR2 YYEEEE. V dropped 5 bases and J dropped 4 bases, with 4 bases sitting between them. The CDR3 has 11 amino acids. The CDR3: CASRTYNEQFF. The CDR3 bases are TGTGCCAGCAGAACTTACAATGAGCAGTTCTTC.

The chain has TRBV9 and TRBJ2-3; either TRBD1 or TRBD2 may fit D (5 bases each). Looked up from germline, CDR1 is SGDLS and CDR2 is YYNGEE. CDR3 length: 13 amino acids. The V end lost 0 bases, the J end lost 8 bases, and 10 bases lay between the germline ends. In DNA, the CDR3 is TGTGCCAGCAGCGTAGTAGCTGGGGGTACGCAGTATTTT. Translated: CASSVVAGGTQYF.

This sequence joins TRBV7-9 and TRBJ1-2; D is ambiguous. The CDR3 is 17 residues long. Germline V gene lookup returns CDR1 SEHNR and CDR2 FQNEAQ (reference sequence). Trimming pared 3 bases from V and 0 bases from J, leaving 17 bases between. CDR3 loop: CASSLGRAGVANYGYTF. The CDR3 coding sequence is TGTGCCAGCAGCTTGGGCCGCGCCGGTGTAGCTAACTATGGCTACACCTTC.

This chain links TRBV9 with TRBJ1-2; D not resolved. CDR1 and CDR2 (germline): SGDLS, YYNGEE. V lost 0 bases and J 0 bases, leaving 9 bases between the germline ends. There are 15 residues in the CDR3. The CDR3 spells CASSVGGQTNYGYTF. The CDR3, as DNA: TGTGCCAGCAGCGTAGGAGGCCAAACTAACTATGGCTACACCTTC.

This clonotype was counted between two and nine times. The V and J genes are TRBV19 and TRBJ2-5; TRBD1 aligns across 8 bases. Germline-derived CDR1 and CDR2 are LNHDA and SQIVND (reference sequence). V lost 10 bases, J lost 5 bases, and 9 bases stayed unmatched. The CDR3 covers 13 residues. The CDR3 here is CATSSGGGETQYF. The CDR3 region has the DNA TGTGCCACCTCTTCAGGGGGCGGCGAGACCCAGTACTTC.

This chain connects TRBV5-1 to TRBJ2-3; D possibly uses TRBD1 or TRBD2 (5 bases each). Trimming shortened V by 4 bases and J by 2 bases, and 11 bases separated the two germline ends. CDR3 length equals 14 residues. Germline V gives CDR1 SGHRS, CDR2 YFSETQ. CDR3 nucleotides: TGCGCCAGCAGCGGGTTCGGGGCCACAGATACGCAGTATTTT. Amino acid sequence: CASSGFGATDTQYF.

This clonotype appeared many times. V is TRBV5-1 and J is TRBJ2-1, with unresolved D. CDR3 size: 14 residues. The germline V gene has CDR1 SGHRS and CDR2 YFSETQ. Trimming left V 0 bases short and J 8 bases short, with 12 bases between. The CDR3 region is CASSLDPPAYEQFF. CDR3 DNA: TGCGCCAGCAGCTTGGACCCCCCTGCCTATGAGCAGTTCTTC.

CDR3 sequence: CASSAARSYEQYF. CDR3 in DNA: TGTGCCAGCAGCGCCGCTAGGTCCTACGAGCAGTACTTC. The rearrangement uses TRBV7-6 and TRBJ2-7, with D hard to call. Germline CDR1 reads SGHVS; CDR2 reads FNYEAQ. CDR3 length equals 13 residues. V lost 5 bases and J 1 base, leaving 9 bases between the germline ends.

The sample holds a few counts of this clonotype. At one boundary the junction diverges from the germline segment, which might be a read error. The gene calls are TRBV9 and TRBJ2-1; 11 positions agree with TRBD2. The CDR3 spans 13 residues. The V gene's germline CDR1 is SGDLS and CDR2 YYNGEE. Here the CDR3 reads CASSGGAANEQFF. In nucleotides, the CDR3 is TGTGCCAGTAGCGGGGGGGCCGCCAATGAGCAGTTCTTC.

In nucleotides, the CDR3 is TGCAGCTTCTACACCGGGACAGGCACTGAAGCTTTCTTT. It yields the protein CSFYTGTGTEAFF. The chain carries TRBV29-1 and TRBJ1-1, with 8 bases fitting TRBD1. V lost 8 bases to trimming and J lost 4 bases; unmatched junction nucleotides: 9. The CDR3 loop spans 13 amino acids. The germline V gene encodes CDR1 SQVTM and CDR2 ANQGSEA.

This clonotype was picked up a small number of times. The chain couples TRBV5-1 to TRBJ2-2; the match to TRBD2 covers 8 bases. Germline values: CDR1 SGHRS, CDR2 YFSETQ. CDR3 size: 15 residues. With 2 bases clipped from V and 3 bases from J, the junction kept 3 bases outside the gene matches. The CDR3 region is CASSLLAAYTGELFF. The CDR3 region has the DNA TGCGCCAGCAGCTTACTAGCGGCTTACACCGGGGAGCTGTTTTTT.

V usage is TRBV5-1 and J usage is TRBJ2-3, with 9 bases matching TRBD1. J lost 5 bases, V lost 4 bases, and 14 bases had no gene match. This CDR3 region has 17 residues. The germline V gene encodes CDR1 SGHRS and CDR2 YFSETQ. CDR3 amino acids: CASSIFGQGTMVDTQYF. The CDR3 bases are TGCGCCAGCAGCATATTCGGACAGGGGACAATGGTAGATACGCAGTATTTT.

The chain carries TRBV28 and TRBJ2-3; D call uncertain. Germline-derived CDR1 and CDR2 are MDHEN and SYDVKM. The CDR3 length is 13 residues. Trimming stripped 5 bases from V and 8 bases from J, with 14 bases between. The CDR3 coding sequence is TGTGCCAGCAGTACTATCGGCAGGCCTACGCAGTATTTT. Residues: CASSTIGRPTQYF.

In its sample, this clonotype was seen a few times. The rearrangement links TRBV12-3 or TRBV12-4 to TRBJ2-7; D is unresolved. The CDR3 contains 13 residues. Trimming took off 5 bases at V and 3 bases at J, with 11 bases between the two ends. The CDR3 protein is CASSPQVRYEQYF. CDR3 coding DNA: TGTGCCAGCAGTCCTCAGGTTCGCTACGAGCAGTACTTC.

This clonotype was recorded only once. This chain uses TRBV29-1 with TRBJ1-2; D perhaps matches TRBD1 (6 bases). V was clipped by 6 bases and J by 3 bases, with 8 bases between them. This CDR3 has 11 residues. Per the germline V gene, CDR1 is SQVTM and CDR2 is ANQGSEA. CDR3 coding DNA: TGCAGCGTGCGGACAGACTATGGCTACACCTTC. It yields the protein CSVRTDYGYTF.

The chain links TRBV18 to TRBJ2-3; 11 positions agree with TRBD2. J was trimmed by 7 bases and V by 7 bases; bases with no gene match: 10. Germline CDR1 is KGHSH and CDR2 is LQKENI. The CDR3 consists of 15 residues. The CDR3: CASFLTSGARNTQYF. The DNA for the CDR3 is TGTGCCAGCTTCCTGACTAGCGGGGCGAGGAATACGCAGTATTTT.